The 12 T cell receptor beta chains given below trace back to one sample, sequenced in a study of T-cell memory formation after mild COVID-19. TCRdb reprocessed the 5' RACE reads with MiXCR, giving one entry per CDR3 protein. The sample gives more than 250,000 distinct CDR3 sequences, 16% of which show up once; approximately 23% is in the top ten. Sample: PBMCs or a T cell subset sorted from them (not recorded which). All receptors derive from a man between 18 and 29 years old who had mild COVID-19 (a few samples of this study predate the infection). Cell type and time point are not known.

The chain uses TRBV7-3 and TRBJ2-3; D remains ambiguous. The CDR3 is made up of 15 amino acids. With 2 bases removed from V and 2 bases from J, the gap between germline ends came to 11 bases. CDR1 and CDR2 from the germline V gene are SGHTA and FQGTGA. This CDR3 is CASSLGPSTTDTQYF. DNA of the CDR3: TGTGCCAGCAGCTTAGGACCTTCGACCACAGATACGCAGTATTTT.

The CDR3 nucleotides read TGTGCCAGCGGACAGGGCCATAATTCACCCCTCCACTTT. This translates into CASGQGHNSPLHF. The V call is TRBV6-5, the J call TRBJ1-6; the match to TRBD1 covers 8 bases. This CDR3 contains 13 residues. The germline gives CDR1 MNHEY, CDR2 SVGAGI. V dropped 8 bases and J dropped 5; count of bases not matched to a gene: 2.

In its sample, this clonotype was seen a few times. The chain carries TRBV12-3 or TRBV12-4 and TRBJ2-7, with TRBD1 as a possible D gene (6 bases). V lost 2 bases and J lost 3, with 11 bases in between. CDR3 size: 14 residues. CDR3 bases: TGTGCCAGCAGTTTATCGGGACACTACTACGAGCAGTACTTC. Translated: CASSLSGHYYEQYF.

This chain links TRBV2 with TRBJ2-5; D may correspond to TRBD1 or TRBD2 (5 bases each). The CDR3 covers 12 residues. V was cut by 5 bases and J by 7 bases, with 11 bases left in between. Looked up from germline, CDR1 is SNHLY and CDR2 is FYNNEI. This chain's CDR3 is CASSLWGTTQYF. CDR3 sequence (DNA): TGTGCCAGCAGTCTCTGGGGGACGACCCAGTACTTC. The whole variable domain, remainder taken from reference TRBV2 and TRBJ2-5, is EPEVTQTPSHQVTQMGQEVILRCVPISNHLYFYWYRQILGQKVEFLVSFYNNEISEKSEIFDDQFSVERPDGSNFTLKIRSTKLEDSAMYFCASSLWGTTQYFGPGTRLLVL.

This clonotype was detected only a few times. This chain connects TRBV18 to TRBJ2-1, with 8 positions matching TRBD1. Losses at the gene ends were 3 bases for V and 6 bases for J; bases not matched to a gene: 4. Germline V gene data show CDR1 as KGHSH and CDR2 as LQKENI. This CDR3 spans 14 amino acids. In nucleotides, the CDR3 is TGTGCCAGCTCACCTCAGGGGGCCCCCAATGAGCAGTTCTTC. Its protein product is CASSPQGAPNEQFF.

The chain recombines TRBV4-2 with TRBJ2-3, with 11 bases aligning to TRBD2. The CDR3 spans 16 residues. The V gene's germline CDR1 is LGHNA and CDR2 YNFKEQ. V was pared by 4 bases and J by 6 bases, with 9 bases of the junction left unmatched. In nucleotides, the CDR3 is TGTGCCAGCAGCCCGTCACTAGCGGGGGCGGGGGATACGCAGTATTTT. This encodes CASSPSLAGAGDTQYF.

This clonotype was recorded many times. The chain combines TRBV5-6 with TRBJ2-3; 9 positions match TRBD1. The CDR3 covers 16 residues. The trim removed 0 bases at V and 2 bases at J, leaving 4 bases unmatched. The germline CDR1 and CDR2 sequences are SGHDT and YYEEEE. The CDR3: CASSLAGQGYTDTQYF. CDR3 nucleotides: TGTGCCAGCAGCTTGGCGGGACAGGGCTACACAGATACGCAGTATTTT. Together with reference TRBV5-6 and TRBJ2-3, the CDR3 gives the full variable domain: DAGVTQSPTHLIKTRGQQVTLRCSPKSGHDTVSWYQQALGQGPQFIFQYYEEEERQRGNFPDRFSGHQFPNYSSELNVNALLLGDSALYLCASSLAGQGYTDTQYFGPGTRLTVL.

V gene TRBV20-1 combines with J gene TRBJ2-3; D is ambiguous. Per the germline V gene, CDR1 is DFQATT and CDR2 is SNEGSKA (reference sequence). The CDR3 extends over 12 amino acids. Trimming removed 6 bases at V and 4 bases at J, with 11 bases between. In nucleotides, the CDR3 is TGCAGTGCCCCAAGGGTGCCAGATACGCAGTATTTT. Protein: CSAPRVPDTQYF.

V is TRBV9 and J is TRBJ1-1; tentatively, D is TRBD1 (5 bases). V lost 0 bases to trimming and J lost 2 bases, with 11 bases between them. Germline V lookup: CDR1 SGDLS, CDR2 YYNGEE. This CDR3 has 15 residues. The CDR3 DNA follows: TGTGCCAGCAGCGTAGGGGGGGTCCTCAACACTGAAGCTTTCTTT. This codes for CASSVGGVLNTEAFF.

This clonotype was seen more than once but under ten times. The rearrangement links TRBV5-1 to TRBJ1-4; D is uncertain. Per the germline V gene, CDR1 is SGHRS and CDR2 is YFSETQ. The CDR3 totals 16 residues. Between the trimmed V and J ends, which lost 5 bases and 0 bases, there was a span of 14 bases. This chain's CDR3 is CASSYGFGATNEKLFF. CDR3 in DNA: TGCGCCAGCAGTTACGGGTTTGGGGCAACTAATGAAAAACTGTTTTTT.

V gene TRBV24-1 combines with J gene TRBJ2-5; tentative D call: TRBD1 (6 bases). V was cut by 5 bases and J by 4 bases, with 10 bases left in between. This CDR3 has 13 amino acids. CDR1 KGHDR and CDR2 SFDVKD come from the germline V gene. The CDR3: CATSGGQRETQYF. DNA of the CDR3: TGTGCCACCAGTGGGGGGCAACGAGAGACCCAGTACTTC.

This clonotype was picked up a small number of times. The rearrangement uses TRBV5-4 and TRBJ2-3; 8 bases align to TRBD2. This CDR3 spans 14 amino acids. Germline V gene lookup returns CDR1 SGHNT and CDR2 YYREEE (reference sequence). V gave up 4 bases and J gave up 2 bases; unmatched junction bases: 3. CDR3 protein: CASSPGGFTDTQYF. CDR3 DNA: TGTGCCAGCAGCCCGGGGGGGTTCACAGATACGCAGTATTTT.